The subject of this entry is one TCR beta chain. Its recognized antigen is unknown. Base qualities are missing; no much larger clone stands one base away. The sample is drawn from a study of CD8 T cells in Susac syndrome (dated by TCRdb to 2018 to 2020). Broadly, across the study: Whether CD8+ T cell activation and differentiation in Susac syndrome was antigen driven was tested using repertoire sequencing. The study at large found these results: The TCR sequencing and HLA analysis was acknowledged to have included a relatively small number of individuals.

Its CDR3 holds 16 amino acids, cysteine through phenylalanine. This entry keeps only the CDR3 DNA: 48 bases, framed from base 1. From a lookup of the germline V gene (reference sequence), CDR1 and CDR2 are SSHAT and FNYEAQ. Ends trimmed: V by 5 bases, J by 2 bases; bases unmatched to a gene: 6. Peripheral blood CD8+ and CD4+ T cells from healthy donors, Susac syndrome patients and multiple sclerosis patients were profiled using high-throughput TCR beta sequencing. The healthy donors served as controls matched for age and sex. CD8+ TEMRA cells were enriched by FACS, while bulk CD8+ and CD4+ T cells were purified by magnetic negative isolation. Blood was drawn into EDTA tubes, processed within 24 hours, and PBMCs were isolated by density gradient centrifugation. PBMCs destined for TCR sequencing were cryopreserved in liquid nitrogen and later thawed in a 37 °C water bath. The sorted or isolated CD4+, CD8+ and CD8+ TEMRA cells had a purity of 90% or higher.

RNA was extracted using the RNeasy kit, and about 0.45 to 1 ug of the RNA was reverse transcribed with random hexamers. TCR beta CDR3 regions were amplified with the immunoSEQ multiplex PCR assay covering 54 Vbeta and 13 Jbeta segments. To correct PCR amplification bias, a synthetic template baseline was used for both primer optimization and computational correction. In the original analysis: Reads were assigned to V, D and J genes according to IMGT and analyzed in immunoSEQ Analyzer, with only productive sequences retained. To calculate clonality, Shannon entropy was normalized by log2 of the number of productive unique sequences and then subtracted from one. For each patient and control, public and private clones were evaluated among the 100 most prevalent clones. Susac-specific clones were defined as absent from healthy and MS cohorts, 800 to 1,200 published viral clones and other ImmuneACCESS disease sequences. Through fastp at Q25 and MiXCR, TCRdb rebuilt clones from the public reads, retaining in-frame beta chains. Entries are consolidated by CDR3 protein sequence, retaining the most common genes and DNA. The V and J calls and clone size come from TCRdb's table, not from the authors' own analysis. The sample data list about 120,000 distinct CDR3 sequences, and around 90% of these were observed just once. Over 0.12% of the sample belongs to the ten largest clones.

This clonotype was obtained from a human donor in good health. The specimen was CD4+ T cells from PBMCs. The chain is made from TRBV7-7 and TRBJ2-3; 11 bases in the middle match TRBD2. The base sequence is TGTGCCAGCAGCCCCAGACTAGCGGGGAACACAGATACGCAGTATTTT. Translated, it reads CASSPRLAGNTDTQYF.